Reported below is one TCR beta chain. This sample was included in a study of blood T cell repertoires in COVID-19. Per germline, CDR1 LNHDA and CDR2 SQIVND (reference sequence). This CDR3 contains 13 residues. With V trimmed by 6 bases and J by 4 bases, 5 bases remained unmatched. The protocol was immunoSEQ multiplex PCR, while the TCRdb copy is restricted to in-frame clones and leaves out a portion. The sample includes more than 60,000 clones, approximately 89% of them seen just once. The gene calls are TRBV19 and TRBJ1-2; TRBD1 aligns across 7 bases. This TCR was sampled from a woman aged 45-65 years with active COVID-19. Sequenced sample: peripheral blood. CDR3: CASRRAGGYGYTF. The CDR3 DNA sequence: TGTGCCAGTAGGAGGGCAGGGGGCTATGGCTACACCTTC.